The 22 T cell receptor beta chains below were found in one sample sequenced in a study of cytomegalovirus exposure and HLA in healthy donors. The PCR ran on 60 Vbeta and 13 Jbeta primers. Profiled with immunoSEQ multiplex PCR; TCRdb holds only in-frame clones, not every one. This sample has roughly 120,000 clones, with 74% found just once. The sequenced material came from PBMCs. The receptors were sampled from a woman between 45 and 65 years old in good health and CMV-seropositive.

The rearrangement links TRBV7-9 to TRBJ2-1, with D possibly matching TRBD1 (5 bases). V was shortened by 3 bases and J by 9 bases, with 18 bases between the two germline ends. Germline CDR1 is SEHNR and CDR2 is FQNEAQ (reference sequence). CDR3 size: 15 residues. Written as DNA, the CDR3 is TGTGCCAGCAGCTTGAGCTCTAGGTGGGGCTCTGAGCAGTTCTTC. Translation gives CASSLSSRWGSEQFF.

This clone is a singleton in its sample. The chain couples TRBV6-1 to TRBJ2-5; D possibly corresponds to TRBD2 (6 bases). The germline V gene has CDR1 MNHNS and CDR2 SASEGT. The V end lost 8 bases, the J end lost 2 bases, and 21 bases lay between the germline ends. The CDR3 totals 16 residues. The CDR3 DNA follows: TGTGCCAGCGGTGTTACCCGGGGTAGCGGTCAAGAGACCCAGTACTTC. It is translated as CASGVTRGSGQETQYF.

The chain combines TRBV5-6 with TRBJ2-5; 9 bases are shared with TRBD2. The J call may be wrong; the DNA end is better matched by TRBJ2-7. The CDR3 totals 15 residues. Looked up from germline, CDR1 is SGHDT and CDR2 is YYEEEE. CDR3 sequence (DNA): TGTGCCAGCAGCTCCCCAGCGGGGGGAACCTACGAGCAGTACTTC. Encoded protein: CASSSPAGGTYEQYF.

V and J are TRBV5-1 and TRBJ1-1; D perhaps matches TRBD1 (6 bases). Trimming cost V 4 bases and J 1 base, with 14 bases left between them. Germline V lookup: CDR1 SGHRS, CDR2 YFSETQ. The CDR3 has 15 residues. The CDR3 coding sequence is TGCGCCAGCAGCCCTAGGGAGGGGGGGAACACTGAAGCTTTCTTT. Encoded protein: CASSPREGGNTEAFF.

The gene calls are TRBV28 and TRBJ1-2; TRBD1 matches 7 bases. CDR3 length equals 16 residues. CDR1 is MDHEN, CDR2 SYDVKM, per germline. The V and J ends lost 3 bases and 6 bases, in that order; junction bases with no gene match: 13. In nucleotides, the CDR3 is TGTGCCAGCAGTTTGCAGACTCAGACAGGGTTTAATGGCTACACCTTC. It codes for CASSLQTQTGFNGYTF.

The chain employs TRBV29-1 and TRBJ1-2; possibly TRBD1 for D (5 bases). The CDR3 runs to 14 residues. V lost 4 bases and J 2 bases, leaving 14 bases between the germline ends. Looked up from germline, CDR1 is SQVTM and CDR2 is ANQGSEA. CDR3: CSVGRAIPNYGYTF. The CDR3 DNA reads as TGCAGCGTTGGCAGGGCTATACCCAACTATGGCTACACCTTC.

The chain recombines TRBV4-2 with TRBJ2-1; D perhaps matches TRBD1 (6 bases). In germline, CDR1 is LGHNA, CDR2 YNFKEQ. Trimming stripped 2 bases from V and 7 bases from J, with 12 bases between. The CDR3 is 14 residues long. CDR3 protein: CASSQPQGLNEQFF. For the CDR3, the DNA is TGTGCCAGCAGCCAACCACAGGGCCTAAATGAGCAGTTCTTC.

This clone was detected only a few times. The chain links TRBV19 to TRBJ1-3; no clear D gene. Per germline, CDR1 LNHDA and CDR2 SQIVND (reference sequence). The CDR3 totals 13 residues. Trimming removed 5 bases from V and 9 bases from J, with 14 bases in between. CDR3 sequence reads: CASSHGARGTIYF. The DNA of the CDR3 is TGTGCCAGTAGTCATGGTGCCCGAGGCACCATATATTTT.

This clone was detected only a few times. The chain employs TRBV7-2 and TRBJ2-3; TRBD2 matches 12 bases. The germline CDR1 and CDR2 sequences are SGHTA and FQGNSA. With V trimmed by 8 bases and J by 6 bases, 9 bases remained unmatched. The CDR3 contains 15 residues. CDR3 amino acids: CASGLAGGPGDTQYF. CDR3 DNA sequence: TGTGCCAGCGGTCTAGCGGGGGGGCCCGGGGATACGCAGTATTTT.

This clone was seen a single time. CDR3 in amino acids: CATAGQGSSGANVLTF. CDR3 DNA: TGTGCCACCGCGGGACAGGGTAGCAGTGGGGCCAACGTCCTGACTTTC. The rearrangement joins TRBV10-3 to TRBJ2-6; 9 nucleotides agree with TRBD1. With V trimmed by 10 bases and J by 3 bases, 10 bases remained unmatched. The CDR3 runs 16 residues. Germline assignment: CDR1 ENHRY and CDR2 SYGVKD.

A note on this clone: One end of the junction does not line up with germline, which may come from a read error. The same CDR3 can be traced to other DNA sequences in this sample. The chain joins TRBV4-2 to TRBJ2-1, with TRBD1 identical over 9 bases. The CDR3 loop spans 17 amino acids. From germline, CDR1 is LGHNA and CDR2 YNFKEQ. The CDR3 sequence: CASSQDQRGQGYQGSIF. The DNA of the CDR3 is TGTGCCAGCAGCCAAGATCAGAGGGGACAGGGCTATCAAGGGTCTATCTTC.

The chain is built from TRBV6-5 and TRBJ1-2; 8 bases align to TRBD1. Losses at the gene ends were 6 bases for V and 5 bases for J; bases not matched to a gene: 8. The CDR3 extends over 14 amino acids. The germline CDR1 and CDR2 sequences are MNHEY and SVGAGI. CDR3 DNA sequence: TGTGCCAGCAGCCCTCGGACAGGGTGGTATGGCTACACCTTC. Translation gives CASSPRTGWYGYTF.

The chain is built from TRBV7-3 and TRBJ2-1; 7 nucleotides agree with TRBD1. Germline lookup yields CDR1 SGHTA and CDR2 FQGTGA. This CDR3 has 14 residues. Trimming cost V 8 bases and J 4 bases; bases outside gene matches: 8. The CDR3 is CASGKGTEYNEQFF. CDR3 in DNA: TGTGCCAGCGGTAAGGGGACAGAATACAATGAGCAGTTCTTC.

Points on this clone: The junction and the germline gene differ at one end; a read error may be behind it. This chain uses TRBV6-1 with TRBJ2-5; 8 nucleotides agree with TRBD2. CDR3 length equals 17 residues. From germline, CDR1 is MNHNS and CDR2 SASEGT. In DNA, the CDR3 is TGTGCCAGCAGAGAAGGGGCTAGCGGGCTATCCTCGGAGACCCAGTACTTC. This translates into CASREGASGLSSETQYF.

The chain links TRBV5-5 to TRBJ2-3; 12 bases are shared with TRBD2. The CDR3 runs 16 residues. V lost 4 bases to trimming and J lost 6 bases; unmatched junction nucleotides: 9. CDR1 SGHKS and CDR2 YYEKEE come from the germline V gene (reference sequence). The CDR3 nucleotides read TGTGCCAGCAGCCGGGAACTAGCGGGGGGCAGGGATACGCAGTATTTT. The encoded protein is CASSRELAGGRDTQYF.

The rearrangement uses TRBV19 and TRBJ1-4; 9 bases map to TRBD1. The CDR3 spans 20 residues. Losses at the gene ends were 5 bases for V and 6 bases for J; bases not matched to a gene: 22. CDR1 and CDR2 from the germline V gene are LNHDA and SQIVND (reference sequence). Here the CDR3 reads CASSPQLEGTGYLGDEKLFF. The CDR3 coding sequence is TGTGCCAGTAGTCCGCAACTTGAGGGGACAGGGTATCTCGGAGATGAAAAACTGTTTTTT.

The chain employs TRBV29-1 and TRBJ1-3, with D perhaps TRBD1 (6 bases). CDR1 SQVTM and CDR2 ANQGSEA come from the germline V gene. Trimming took off 7 bases at V and 5 bases at J, with 15 bases between the two ends. This CDR3 contains 13 residues. CDR3 coding DNA: TGCAGCGCAGAGACAGGTGGGAGAAACACCATATATTTT. It translates to CSAETGGRNTIYF. The complete variable domain, with remaining parts taken from reference TRBV29-1 and TRBJ1-3, reads SAVISQKPSRDICQRGTSLTIQCQVDSQVTMMFWYRQQPGQSLTLIATANQGSEATYESGFVIDKFPISRPNLTFSTLTVSNMSPEDSSIYLCSAETGGRNTIYFGEGSWLTVV.

The V gene is TRBV18, the J gene TRBJ1-2; a weak D match, TRBD1 (5 bases). In germline, CDR1 is KGHSH, CDR2 LQKENI. Trimming stripped 4 bases from V and 2 bases from J, with 8 bases between. The CDR3 loop spans 13 amino acids. The CDR3 sequence: CASSQDRNYGYTF. CDR3 sequence (DNA): TGTGCCAGCTCACAAGACAGAAACTATGGCTACACCTTC.

The chain uses TRBV27 and TRBJ2-7, with D tentatively TRBD1 (6 bases). The CDR3 sequence is 14 residues long. Germline V CDR1 and CDR2: MNHEY, SMNVEV (reference sequence). The V end lost 0 bases, the J end lost 1 base, and 7 bases lay between the germline ends. In DNA, the CDR3 is TGTGCCAGCAGTTTATCCGGACAGTCCTACGAGCAGTACTTC. It specifies CASSLSGQSYEQYF.

On this clone itself: One end of the junction varies from germline; a read error may be responsible. The J gene is TRBJ2-1, the V gene TRBV6-5; D possibly corresponds to TRBD2 (5 bases). CDR3 length: 16 amino acids. The germline CDR1 and CDR2 sequences are MNHEY and SVGAGI. The CDR3 region has the DNA TGTGCCAGCAGTTACGGAGGAGGAGGACCAATGGATGATCAGTTCTTC. Translation gives CASSYGGGGPMDDQFF.

The V gene is TRBV6-1, the J gene TRBJ2-2, with D unresolved. V was pared by 2 bases and J by 2 bases, with 6 bases between. This CDR3 comprises 14 residues. The V gene's germline CDR1 is MNHNS and CDR2 SASEGT. The CDR3 sequence: CASSEKQNTGELFF. CDR3 in DNA: TGTGCCAGCAGTGAAAAACAAAACACCGGGGAGCTGTTTTTT.

As DNA, the CDR3 is TGTGCCAGCTCACCACCGGGGGCCACCACCGGGGAGCTGTTTTTT. It codes for CASSPPGATTGELFF. The J gene is TRBJ2-2, the V gene TRBV18; maybe TRBD1 (6 bases). The CDR3 loop spans 15 amino acids. Trimming took off 0 bases at V and 4 bases at J, with 9 bases between the two ends. Germline V lookup: CDR1 KGHSH, CDR2 LQKENI.